This is a list of T cell receptor beta chains from one sample in a study of cytomegalovirus exposure and HLA in healthy donors. This table comes from immunoSEQ multiplex PCR, and its TCRdb copy is limited to in-frame clones, with some not included. The sample consists of around 180,000 clones, about four fifths of them appearing once. Sequenced: PBMCs. The receptor set was obtained from a man in his late teens or twenties in good health and CMV-seropositive. The CDR3 runs from the conserved cysteine through the conserved F or W. The D gene is left open where the match is weak. Size is omitted from some rows. Given values are once, few, many or a class for expanded clones.

TRBV11-2	.	TRBJ2-7	.	TGTGCCAGCAGCTTAGTCCTGGCCCCCTACGAGCAGTACTTC	CASSLVLAPYEQYF
TRBV27	TRBD1	TRBJ2-7	.	TGTGCCAGCAGTCCCGGGACAGTCTACGAGCAGTACTTC	CASSPGTVYEQYF
TRBV6-1	.	TRBJ2-7	.	TGTGCCAGCAGTGGAGGATGGGGCGACGAGCAGTACTTC	CASSGGWGDEQYF
TRBV6-6	.	TRBJ2-2	.	TGTGCCAGCAGTTTCCTCTCCACCGGGGAGCTGTTTTTT	CASSFLSTGELFF
TRBV4-3	.	TRBJ1-1	.	TGCGCCAGCAGCCAAGAAACAAACAGGAACACTGAAGCTTTCTTT	CASSQETNRNTEAFF
TRBV9	TRBD2	TRBJ2-3	.	TGTGCCAGCAGCGTGCTGGCGGGAGGGCCTCCAGATACGCAGTATTTT	CASSVLAGGPPDTQYF
TRBV11-2	.	TRBJ1-2	few	TGTGCCAGCAGCTTCGGGGGGAGCTCGGAATATGGCTACACCTTC	CASSFGGSSEYGYTF
TRBV6-5	.	TRBJ2-7	.	TGTGCCAGCAGCCGGGACTCCACGTACGAGCAGTACTTC	CASSRDSTYEQYF
TRBV19	TRBD1	TRBJ2-7	.	TGTGCCAGTAGTACAGACAGGGGCTACGAGCAGTACTTC	CASSTDRGYEQYF
TRBV19	.	TRBJ2-3	few	TGTGCCAGTAGTCCCCTGGCCACAGATACGCAGTATTTT	CASSPLATDTQYF
TRBV29-1	TRBD2	TRBJ2-1	.	TGCAGCGTTCGAGGACTAGCGGGAACCTACAATGAGCAGTTCTTC	CSVRGLAGTYNEQFF
TRBV2	TRBD1	TRBJ1-3	.	TGTGCCAGCTCAGACACAGGGGGTTCTGGAAACACCATATATTTT	CASSDTGGSGNTIYF
TRBV5-6	TRBD2	TRBJ2-7	.	TGTGCCAGCAGCTTGGTGGCTAGCGGAACTGAGCAGTACTTC	CASSLVASGTEQYF
TRBV6-1	TRBD1	TRBJ2-3	.	TGTGCCAGCAGCAGGGGGTGGATTTTGGAAGATACGCAGTATTTT	CASSRGWILEDTQYF
TRBV7-2	TRBD2	TRBJ2-1	.	TGTGCCAGCAGCTCCCGGCCGGCTGCCGGGACTAGAAGGTCTGAGCAGTTCTTC	CASSSRPAAGTRRSEQFF
TRBV2	.	TRBJ2-5	.	TGTGCCAGCAGCGGACAGTTTGAGACCCAGTACTTC	CASSGQFETQYF
TRBV5-5	.	TRBJ2-5	.	TGTGCCAGCAGCTTGGCAGAAGAGACCCAGTACTTC	CASSLAEETQYF
TRBV27	TRBD1	TRBJ2-7	.	TGTGCCAGCACGAAAGGACAGGGGGGGGCGGGGGAGCAGTACTTC	CASTKGQGGAGEQYF
TRBV7-8	.	TRBJ2-5	.	TGTGCCAGCAGACGAGAGGCGACCCAGTACTTC	CASRREATQYF
TRBV7-2	.	TRBJ1-5	.	TGTGCCAGCAGCTACAGGGTTGGTGATCAGCCCCAGCATTTT	CASSYRVGDQPQHF
TRBV19	TRBD1	TRBJ2-7	.	TGTGCCAGTAGCACAAGCCGGGACAGGGTCTACGAGCAGTACTTC	CASSTSRDRVYEQYF
TRBV6-5	.	TRBJ1-1	.	TGTGCCGCCCGGGGGAGTTCGGGGTTGGCTTTCTTT	CAARGSSGLAFF
TRBV7-2	TRBD2	TRBJ2-7	.	TGTGCCAGCAGCTCCCAGACTAGCGACTTCTACGAGCAGTACTTC	CASSSQTSDFYEQYF
TRBV29-1	.	TRBJ2-3	.	TGCAGCGTTGAACCCGGGTCATCAGATACGCAGTATTTT	CSVEPGSSDTQYF
TRBV7-6	.	TRBJ2-1	once	TGTGCCAGCAGCCGCTACTACAATGAGCAGTTCTTC	CASSRYYNEQFF
TRBV7-9	TRBD1	TRBJ2-3	.	TGTGCCAGCAGCCCTAGGACAGGGGGTAGAGATACGCAGTATTTT	CASSPRTGGRDTQYF
TRBV25-1	.	TRBJ1-5	.	TGTGCCAGCAGTGAATGGGGAGGCAATCAACAGCCCCAGCATTTT	CASSEWGGNQQPQHF
TRBV19	TRBD1	TRBJ2-2	.	TGTGCCAGTAGTAGGGGGCAGGGGGACACCGGGGAGCTGTTTTTT	CASSRGQGDTGELFF
TRBV28	TRBD1	TRBJ1-2	once	TGTGCCAGCAGTTCCCCCGGTATGACAGGGGTGAATGGCTACACCTTC	CASSSPGMTGVNGYTF
TRBV5-1	TRBD2	TRBJ2-1	once	TGCGCCAGCAGCCGGACTAGAAACTACAATGAGCAGTTCTTC	CASSRTRNYNEQFF
TRBV4-3	.	TRBJ1-2	.	TGCGCCAGCAGCCCTGGCCAGAAGAACTATGGCTACACCTTC	CASSPGQKNYGYTF
TRBV5-1	.	TRBJ2-3	once	TGCGCCAGCAGCCTTTCGACAGGACCCACAGATACGCAGTATTTT	CASSLSTGPTDTQYF
TRBV28	TRBD2	TRBJ2-1	.	TGTGCCAGCAGTTTACCTACTAGCGGGAAGAGCTCCTACAATGAGCAGTTCTTC	CASSLPTSGKSSYNEQFF
TRBV2	.	TRBJ1-1	few	TGTGCCAGCAGTGTCAGGAACACTGAAGCTTTCTTT	CASSVRNTEAFF
TRBV7-9	.	TRBJ2-7	medium-sized	TGTGCCAGCAGCACAAGCGGCAGACAAGACTCCTACGAGCAGTACTTC	CASSTSGRQDSYEQYF
TRBV2	.	TRBJ2-7	.	TGTGCCAGCAGGGCCCGATGGGGGGAGAGAACATCTTACGAGCAGTACTTC	CASRARWGERTSYEQYF
TRBV9	.	TRBJ2-1	.	TGTGCCAGCAGCGTAGCTATGGCGGGAAAGCAGTTCTTC	CASSVAMAGKQFF
TRBV29-1	TRBD1	TRBJ1-2	few	TGCAGCGCCCCGGGACAGGCTGGCGATGGCTACACCTTC	CSAPGQAGDGYTF
TRBV27	.	TRBJ2-7	.	TGTGCCAGCAGTTCAGGTACTTGGCAGTACTTC	CASSSGTWQYF
TRBV21-1	.	TRBJ1-2	.	TGTGCCAGCAGCAAATGGGACAGGGTTAACTATGGCTACACCTTC	CASSKWDRVNYGYTF
TRBV11-3	.	TRBJ2-7	.	TGTGCCAGCAGCCCCGGGCAGGGGAGCTCCTACGAGCAGTACTTC	CASSPGQGSSYEQYF
TRBV29-1	.	TRBJ2-3	.	TGCAGCGTCCCGGACAGAAGCATCACAGATACGCAGTATTTT	CSVPDRSITDTQYF
TRBV27	.	TRBJ1-2	.	TGTGCCAGCAGTTTCGGTCCCTACTATGGCTACACCTTC	CASSFGPYYGYTF
TRBV10-3	.	TRBJ2-1	.	TGTGCCATCAGTCTAGACATGTCTAGGGGGAATGAGCAGTTCTTC	CAISLDMSRGNEQFF
TRBV28	.	TRBJ2-7	few	TGTGCCAGCAGCACCCTCCGTCGACGGGCCTACGAGCAGTACTTC	CASSTLRRRAYEQYF
TRBV2	TRBD2	TRBJ2-2	.	TGTGCCACCCGACGGGGGCTAGCGGGCGAGGGGAAACACCCCGGGGAGCTGTTTTTT	CATRRGLAGEGKHPGELFF
TRBV6-5	.	TRBJ2-5	.	TGTGCCAGCGGTCTTCGCACAGAACAAGAGACCCAGTACTTC	CASGLRTEQETQYF
TRBV19	.	TRBJ2-1	.	TGTGCCAGTAGTATAGATCAGGGCGAGCAGTTCTTC	CASSIDQGEQFF
TRBV7-7	TRBD1	TRBJ1-1	once	TGTGCCAGCAGCCAAGACAGGGGGACTGAAGCTTTCTTT	CASSQDRGTEAFF
TRBV15	TRBD1	TRBJ1-4	.	TGTGCCACCAGCCTGGACAGGGGAGGGGAAAAACTGTTTTTT	CATSLDRGGEKLFF
TRBV5-8	.	TRBJ1-4	.	TGTGCCAGCAGCTTGGAGTGGGGGGGCAGTGAAAAACTGTTTTTT	CASSLEWGGSEKLFF
TRBV4-3	.	TRBJ1-1	.	TGCGCCAGCAGCCAAGATCTAGACAGCCGCATGAACACTGAAGCTTTCTTT	CASSQDLDSRMNTEAFF
TRBV5-6	.	TRBJ1-3	.	TGTGCCAGGCACCGGGGACTCTCTGGAAACACCATATATTTT	CARHRGLSGNTIYF
TRBV30	TRBD2	TRBJ2-1	.	TGTGCCTGGAGTTTACAGGGACTAGGCTCCTACAATGAGCAGTTCTTC	CAWSLQGLGSYNEQFF
TRBV30	TRBD1	TRBJ1-2	.	TGTGCCTGGGGGACAGGGAAGGAGGATGGCTACACCTTC	CAWGTGKEDGYTF
TRBV7-9	.	TRBJ1-3	once	TGTGCCAGCAGCTTCGCAGGGTCCGGAAACACCATATATTTT	CASSFAGSGNTIYF
TRBV7-6	TRBD2	TRBJ2-2	.	TGTGCCAGCAGCTTAGCGATTAGCGGGAGTGGGACCGGGGAGCTGTTTTTT	CASSLAISGSGTGELFF
TRBV6-6	TRBD1	TRBJ1-2	.	TGTGCCAGCAGCTCCCAGACCGGGACAGGGAATGGCTACACCTTC	CASSSQTGTGNGYTF
TRBV7-8	.	TRBJ2-3	.	TGTGCCAGCAGCTTAGATCGGACAGATACGCAGTATTTT	CASSLDRTDTQYF
TRBV9	TRBD1	TRBJ2-1	.	TGTGCCAGCAGCGTAGAGACAGGGATATACAATGAGCAGTTCTTC	CASSVETGIYNEQFF